This TCR beta chain was sequenced during a study of radiation and T cells in renal cell carcinoma. Study details: Nephrectomy followed 15 Gy stereotactic body radiation by 4 weeks.

The CDR3 length is 14 residues. V was shortened by 4 bases and J by 1 base, with 5 bases between the two germline ends. CDR1 is SGHAT and CDR2 is FQNNGV in the germline V gene. Time point meaning: blood 2 weeks post-SBRT. The treatment is: 15 Gy SBRT to primary tumor, nephrectomy 4 weeks later. Blood was sampled at baseline, 2 weeks and 4 weeks after SBRT. TCRdb keeps only in-frame clones here, not all; method: immunoSEQ multiplex PCR. The sample lists 70,000 to 90,000 clones, 65% to 90% seen once, with under 25% in the top ten. Findings and caveats of the study: No pretreatment tumor biopsies were available for baseline clonotypes. In blood, top tumor clones expanded by 2 weeks, shrinking by 4.

A remark on this clone: No antigen is known for it.

This clonotype was obtained from a woman in her forties or fifties with renal cell carcinoma. The chain couples TRBV11-2 to TRBJ2-6; D gene ambiguous. The sequences come from blood, collected from a patient whose treatment included radiotherapy and nephrectomy. The CDR3 DNA is TGTGCCAGCAGCTACAGTTCTGGGGCCAACGTCCTGACTTTC. Translating gives CASSYSSGANVLTF.